These 21 T cell receptor beta chains came from one sample sequenced in a study of cytomegalovirus exposure and HLA in healthy donors. Some clones are missing from TCRdb's copy, which holds only in-frame ones; the method was immunoSEQ multiplex PCR. The data hold 110,000 to 150,000 clones, with around 88% observed a single time. Sequenced material: PBMCs. These receptors all come from a young woman in good health and CMV-seropositive.

This clone has a handful of counts. This chain uses TRBV25-1 with TRBJ1-2; D is unclear. V gave up 1 base and J gave up 12 bases, with 6 bases separating them. This CDR3 region has 10 residues. CDR1 is MGHDK, CDR2 SYGVNS, per germline. The CDR3 loop is CASSELVDTF. CDR3 coding DNA: TGTGCCAGCAGTGAATTGGTAGACACCTTC.

The chain is built from TRBV21-1 and TRBJ2-2; TRBD1, the table's D call, lacks a check against the DNA. TRBV21-1 is designated a pseudogene. The CDR3 consists of 15 residues. The CDR3 DNA reads as TGTGCCAGCAGCAAGGGCAGGTTTTTCACCGGGGAGCTGTTTTTT. Its translation: CASSKGRFFTGELFF.

V usage is TRBV27 and J usage is TRBJ2-7; D is possibly TRBD1 (6 bases). Trimming left V 5 bases short and J 0 bases short, with 8 bases between. This CDR3 has 13 residues. The germline V gene has CDR1 MNHEY and CDR2 SMNVEV (reference sequence). The CDR3 nucleotides are TGTGCCAGCAGTACCAGGGGCTCCTACGAGCAGTACTTC. Protein sequence: CASSTRGSYEQYF.

The J gene is TRBJ2-3, the V gene TRBV6-6; a weak D match, TRBD1 (5 bases). From germline, CDR1 is MNHNY and CDR2 SVGAGI (reference sequence). The CDR3 extends over 15 amino acids. V gave up 2 bases and J gave up 0 bases, with 9 bases separating them. The CDR3 DNA is TGTGCCAGCAGTTACGGGCAGGGAAGCACAGATACGCAGTATTTT. Translated, it gives CASSYGQGSTDTQYF.

The chain uses TRBV5-4 and TRBJ1-2; D remains unclear. V was pared by 4 bases and J by 2 bases, with 12 bases between. The germline V gene has CDR1 SGHNT and CDR2 YYREEE (reference sequence). The CDR3 has 14 residues. The CDR3 nucleotides are TGTGCCAGCAGCATTGCGGGCCAGAACTATGGCTACACCTTC. Encoded protein: CASSIAGQNYGYTF.

This sequence joins TRBV28 and TRBJ2-7; 8 bases agree with TRBD2. In germline, CDR1 is MDHEN, CDR2 SYDVKM. V shed 3 bases, J shed 5 bases, and the junction held 6 bases outside the gene matches. CDR3 length: 14 amino acids. The CDR3 coding sequence is TGTGCCAGCAGTTTGCCGGGAGGGTTCGACGAGCAGTACTTC. This sequence encodes CASSLPGGFDEQYF.

The chain has TRBV4-2 and TRBJ2-7; D is possibly TRBD2 (6 bases). Deletions cut 4 bases from V and 4 bases from J, with 14 bases between. Germline CDR1 is LGHNA and CDR2 is YNFKEQ. The CDR3 consists of 14 residues. CDR3 bases: TGTGCCAGCAGCCCGGGAATTAGCGGTTACGAGCAGTACTTC. Translated: CASSPGISGYEQYF.

V gene TRBV6-6 combines with J gene TRBJ1-3; 7 positions agree with TRBD1. The junction had 4 bases not matched to a gene; V was cut back by 2 bases and J by 3 bases. CDR3 size: 15 residues. Looked up from germline, CDR1 is MNHNY and CDR2 is SVGAGI (reference sequence). This CDR3 reads CASSYTTGDGNTIYF. CDR3 nucleotide sequence: TGTGCCAGCAGTTACACCACAGGGGATGGAAACACCATATATTTT.

The chain combines TRBV14 with TRBJ1-2; D gene ambiguous. Germline V CDR1 and CDR2: SGHDN, FVKESK. CDR3 length: 17 residues. The V end lost 2 bases, the J end lost 5 bases, and 21 bases lay between the germline ends. This chain's CDR3 is CASSQKVGVSIPYGYTF. For the CDR3, the DNA is TGTGCCAGCAGCCAAAAGGTCGGGGTTTCGATCCCATATGGCTACACCTTC.

The chain combines TRBV27 with TRBJ2-2, with 9 bases aligning to TRBD2. This CDR3 is built from 20 residues. Per germline, CDR1 MNHEY and CDR2 SMNVEV (reference sequence). Trimming removed 4 bases from V and 3 bases from J; junction bases left unmatched: 18. DNA for the CDR3: TGTGCCAGCAGTTCCCATCGCGGTAGCGGGAGAAGTATGGACACCGGGGAGCTGTTTTTT. This encodes CASSSHRGSGRSMDTGELFF.

V is TRBV7-2 and J is TRBJ1-2, with D hard to call. From germline, CDR1 is SGHTA and CDR2 FQGNSA. CDR3 size: 14 residues. V was cut by 1 base and J by 4 bases, with 10 bases left in between. The CDR3 reads CASSLVTAFYGYTF. Written as DNA, the CDR3 is TGTGCCAGCAGCTTAGTAACAGCCTTCTATGGCTACACCTTC.

This chain uses TRBV6-5 with TRBJ2-3, with 8 bases that match TRBD2. CDR3 length: 13 residues. Looked up from germline, CDR1 is MNHEY and CDR2 is SVGAGI. The junction had 1 base not matched to a gene; V was cut back by 3 bases and J by 5 bases. CDR3 DNA sequence: TGTGCCAGCAGTTATAGCGGGGTAGATACGCAGTATTTT. This encodes CASSYSGVDTQYF.

The chain carries TRBV25-1 and TRBJ2-3, with D possibly matching TRBD2 (6 bases). The CDR3 is made up of 16 amino acids. V lost 4 bases and J lost 2, with 16 bases in between. The germline gives CDR1 MGHDK, CDR2 SYGVNS. The CDR3 sequence is CASSGASGELTDTQYF. CDR3 nucleotide sequence: TGTGCCAGCAGTGGCGCTTCGGGGGAACTCACAGATACGCAGTATTTT.

The CDR3 DNA reads as TGTGCCAGCAGGGGTCCCTTGGAGGCTGGGGCCAACGTCCTGACTTTC. It yields the protein CASRGPLEAGANVLTF. V is TRBV28 and J is TRBJ2-6; D is possibly TRBD2 (5 bases). The V gene's germline CDR1 is MDHEN and CDR2 SYDVKM. With 6 bases removed from V and 2 bases from J, the gap between germline ends came to 14 bases. The CDR3 loop spans 16 amino acids.

The chain has TRBV28 and TRBJ1-6; no firm D call. The V end was cut by 3 bases, the J end by 7 bases, with 25 bases between. CDR1 and CDR2 (germline): MDHEN, SYDVKM. The CDR3 has 19 residues. The CDR3 sequence is CASSFSGEEVDIRNSPLHF. Here the CDR3 DNA reads TGTGCCAGCAGTTTCTCGGGTGAAGAGGTTGATATTAGAAATTCACCCCTCCACTTT.

This rearrangement joins TRBV11-2 to TRBJ1-1; D might be TRBD1 (6 bases). The CDR3 is made up of 13 amino acids. V was cut by 4 bases and J by 10 bases, with 16 bases left in between. CDR1 SGHAT and CDR2 FQNNGV come from the germline V gene. Here the CDR3 DNA reads TGTGCCAGCAGCTCAGGACAGAACTCTGGAGCTTTCTTT. Translating it yields CASSSGQNSGAFF. Full variable domain (rest looked up from reference TRBV11-2 and TRBJ1-1): EAGVAQSPRYKIIEKRQSVAFWCNPISGHATLYWYQQILGQGPKLLIQFQNNGVVDDSQLPKDRFSAERLKGVDSTLKIQPAKLEDSAVYLCASSSGQNSGAFFGQGTRLTVV.

Only one count was recorded for this clone. The rearrangement joins TRBV6-5 to TRBJ2-1; the D is unclear. Germline loops: CDR1 MNHEY, CDR2 SVGAGI. V was clipped by 4 bases and J by 6 bases, with 13 bases between them. The CDR3 is 14 residues long. CDR3: CASSLRSTGNEQFF. DNA for the CDR3: TGTGCCAGCAGTTTACGGAGTACCGGCAATGAGCAGTTCTTC.

This clone was recorded once. V and J are TRBV7-9 and TRBJ1-4; D remains unclear. CDR1 SEHNR and CDR2 FQNEAQ come from the germline V gene (reference sequence). This CDR3 region has 11 residues. Between the trimmed V and J ends, which lost 7 bases and 3 bases, there was a span of 3 bases. The CDR3 DNA follows: TGTGCCAGCATCTCTAATGAAAAACTGTTTTTT. This sequence encodes CASISNEKLFF.

This chain links TRBV11-3 with TRBJ1-1, with TRBD1 matching 10 bases. The germline V gene has CDR1 SGHNT and CDR2 YENEEA. J gave up 6 bases and V 5 bases, and 3 bases lay outside the gene matches. This CDR3 has 13 residues. This chain's CDR3 is CASSPGQGSEAFF. The CDR3 DNA follows: TGTGCCAGCAGCCCGGGACAGGGGTCTGAAGCTTTCTTT.

J is TRBJ1-3 and V is TRBV25-1, with a possible D match to TRBD1 (6 bases). CDR1 and CDR2 from the germline V gene are MGHDK and SYGVNS. V was pared by 8 bases and J by 2 bases, with 10 bases between. CDR3 length: 13 amino acids. The CDR3 DNA reads as TGTGCCAGCGGGGGGGCGGCTGGAAACACCATATATTTT. Residues: CASGGAAGNTIYF.

This clone was picked up a small number of times. The genes are TRBV5-1 and TRBJ1-1; TRBD1 aligns across 7 bases. In germline, CDR1 is SGHRS, CDR2 YFSETQ. Losses at the gene ends were 0 bases for V and 5 bases for J; bases not matched to a gene: 13. The CDR3 extends over 17 amino acids. The CDR3 nucleotides are TGCGCCAGCAGCTTGGCACCCCCCGCGGCAGGGGGAACTGAAGCTTTCTTT. Translating it yields CASSLAPPAAGGTEAFF.